What follows describes a single T cell receptor (beta chain). The antigen is undetermined. Repertoires were generated with immunoSEQ multiplex PCR, while TCRdb's copy carries only in-frame clones and drops some. The table includes 500,000 or so clones, about 96% detected once. The data belong to a study of shared clonotypes between healthy human individuals. Study-level findings and limits: Larger estimated richness was generally seen in naive subsets than in memory subsets.

V was clipped by 0 bases and J by 1 base, with 12 bases between them. CDR1 is MGHRA and CDR2 is YSYEKL in the germline V gene. This CDR3 has 16 residues. The rearrangement joins TRBV4-1 to TRBJ1-1; TRBD1 is a possible D gene (6 bases). The source of this sequence is a woman in her twenties or thirties in good health. Sequenced input: naive CD4+ T cells sorted from blood. Described subset: CD45RA+ positively selected. The CDR3 loop is CASSQDRGWSNTEAFF. CDR3 sequence (DNA): TGCGCCAGCAGCCAAGACAGGGGTTGGTCGAACACTGAAGCTTTCTTT.